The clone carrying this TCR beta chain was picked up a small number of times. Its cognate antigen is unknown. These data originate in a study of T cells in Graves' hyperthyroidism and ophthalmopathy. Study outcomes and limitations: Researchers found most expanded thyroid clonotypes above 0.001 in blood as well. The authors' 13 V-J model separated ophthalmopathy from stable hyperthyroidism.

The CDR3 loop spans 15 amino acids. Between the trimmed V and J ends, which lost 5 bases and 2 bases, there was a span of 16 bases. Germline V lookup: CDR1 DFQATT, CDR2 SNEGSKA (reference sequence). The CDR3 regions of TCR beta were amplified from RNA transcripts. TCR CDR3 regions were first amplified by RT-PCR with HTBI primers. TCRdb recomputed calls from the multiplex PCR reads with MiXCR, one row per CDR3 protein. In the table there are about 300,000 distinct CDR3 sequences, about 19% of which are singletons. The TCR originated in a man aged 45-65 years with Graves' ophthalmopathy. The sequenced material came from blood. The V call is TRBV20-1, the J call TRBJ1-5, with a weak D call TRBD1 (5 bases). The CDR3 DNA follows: TGCAGTGCTCTCCCGGGGGGGAATGGCAATCAGCCCCAGCATTTT. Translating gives CSALPGGNGNQPQHF.